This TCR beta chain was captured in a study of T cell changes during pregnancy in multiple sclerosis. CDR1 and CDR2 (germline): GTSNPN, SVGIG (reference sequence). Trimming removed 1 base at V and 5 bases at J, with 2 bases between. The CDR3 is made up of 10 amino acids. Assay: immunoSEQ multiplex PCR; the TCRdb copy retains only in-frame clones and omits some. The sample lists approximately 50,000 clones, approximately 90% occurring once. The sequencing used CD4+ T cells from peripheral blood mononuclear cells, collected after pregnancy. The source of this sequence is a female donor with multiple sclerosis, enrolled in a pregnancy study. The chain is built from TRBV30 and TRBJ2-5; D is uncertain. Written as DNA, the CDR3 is TGTGCCTGGAGTGCGGAGACCCAGTACTTC. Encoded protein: CAWSAETQYF. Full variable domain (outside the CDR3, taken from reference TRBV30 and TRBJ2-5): SQTIHQWPATLVQPVGSPLSLECTVEGTSNPNLYWYRQAAGRGLQLLFYSVGIGQISSEVPQNLSASRPQDRQFILSSKKLLLSDSGFYLCAWSAETQYFGPGTRLLVL.